This T cell receptor beta chain is drawn from a study of shared clonotypes between healthy human individuals. Study at large: Researchers assigned three CD4 naive, three CD4 memory, two CD8 naive and one CD8 memory plate to each donor. Notes on the study in general: Of the naive CD4 clonotypes, around 4.8% were shared across a handful of donors.

Deep-level settings were used for running the assay. Method: immunoSEQ multiplex PCR; TCRdb's copy keeps in-frame clones and lacks some. The profile shows under 650,000 clones, almost 97% of them singletons. About this clone: The antigen is undetermined. Distinct nucleotide sequences in the sample also encode this CDR3.

This CDR3 has 12 amino acids. The germline gives CDR1 SNHLY, CDR2 FYNNEI. Trimming removed 4 bases from V and 1 base from J, with 2 bases in between. This clonotype was sampled from a young woman in good health. Sequencing input: naive CD4+ T cells sorted from blood. Subset indicated: CD45RA+ positively selected. The V and J genes are TRBV2 and TRBJ1-3; D gene uncertain. This CDR3 is CASSGSGNTIYF. The CDR3 region has the DNA TGTGCCAGCAGTGGTTCTGGAAACACCATATATTTT.